This entry features one T cell receptor (beta chain) sequence. All donors were healthy HIV-negative adults lacking recent acute infections or vaccinations. Assay: immunoSEQ multiplex PCR; the TCRdb copy retains only in-frame clones and omits some. In the table there are about a million clones, approximately 76% of which are singletons. This record comes from a study of shared clonotypes between healthy human individuals. In the study overall: A donor's plate count was three for CD4 naive and three for CD4 memory; CD8 naive had two and CD8 memory one.

Unmatched junction bases numbered 4, after V lost 2 bases and J lost 2 bases. The germline V gene encodes CDR1 LNHDA and CDR2 SQIVND (reference sequence). The CDR3 runs to 17 residues. The source of this sequence is a man younger than 30 in good health. Specimen: memory CD4+ T cells sorted from blood. Subset defined: CD45RA-negative fraction. The chain employs TRBV19 and TRBJ1-4, with 11 bases aligning to TRBD1. The CDR3 here is CASSIWTGGDTNEKLFF. The CDR3 DNA reads as TGTGCCAGTAGTATATGGACAGGGGGCGACACTAATGAAAAACTGTTTTTT.